The present T cell receptor beta chain was sequenced within a study of human T cells and chemical hapten exposure. TCRdb processed the RACE reads anew with MiXCR; each CDR3 protein has one entry. This table holds tens of thousands of distinct CDR3 sequences, 13% to 15% found once. This sample's time point: pre-sensitization, week 0. The treatment was: therapeutic diphenylcyclopropenone sensitization with weekly scalp DPC. The CDR3 extends over 16 amino acids. V shed 8 bases and J 0 bases; nucleotides not matched to a gene: 11. From germline, CDR1 is SQVTM and CDR2 ANQGSEA. This clonotype was observed a handful of times.

This TCR was recovered from a woman aged 45-60 years with alopecia areata. Some clones in this sample may be carry-over from other donors' samples. The V gene is TRBV29-1, the J gene TRBJ2-3; 10 bases are a match to TRBD2. This specimen was whole blood, taken in connection with sensitization to the hapten diphenylcyclopropenone (DPC). CDR3 residues: CSIPSGGRTSTDTQYF. CDR3 nucleotides: TGCAGCATCCCTAGCGGGGGCAGGACTAGCACAGATACGCAGTATTTT.